The 28 T cell receptor beta chains below were found in one sample sequenced in a study of shared clonotypes between healthy human individuals. TCRdb keeps only in-frame clones here, not all; method: immunoSEQ multiplex PCR. Of about 1.1 million clones in the sample, around 82% are singletons; the top ten hold 0.5% to 0.6%. The sample taken for sequencing was memory CD4+ T cells from PBMCs. The subset denotes: CD45RA-negative fraction. These receptor sequences come from a man aged 18 to 30 in good health. Some clones in this sample may be carry-over from other donors' samples.

V and J are TRBV13 and TRBJ2-3, with D uncertain. CDR3 length: 19 amino acids. Germline V gene lookup returns CDR1 PRHDT and CDR2 FYEKMQ (reference sequence). Trimming pared 1 base from V and 4 bases from J, leaving 24 bases between. The chain's CDR3 is CASSLVSVGLTQPPDTQYF. In DNA, the CDR3 is TGTGCCAGCAGCTTAGTATCCGTCGGGCTAACCCAACCCCCAGATACGCAGTATTTT.

In nucleotides, the CDR3 is TGTGCCAGCAGCTTAGCTACTCTTAATGTAGCTTTCTTT. It encodes CASSLATLNVAFF. V is TRBV7-9 and J is TRBJ1-1; D remains unclear. V lost 0 bases and J lost 10, with 12 bases in between. Germline values: CDR1 SEHNR, CDR2 FQNEAQ (reference sequence). The CDR3 totals 13 residues.

The rearrangement links TRBV6-5 to TRBJ1-1, with D possibly TRBD1 on 6 matching bases. CDR3 length: 14 residues. Germline CDR1 and CDR2: MNHEY and SVGAGI. Trimming removed 6 bases from V and 10 bases from J, with 21 bases in between. CDR3 in amino acids: CASSSRGGEEVAFF. The DNA of the CDR3 is TGTGCCAGCAGCTCCAGAGGGGGAGAGGAGGTAGCTTTCTTT.

This chain's CDR3 is CASSDSGNYEQYF. DNA of the CDR3: TGTGCCAGTTCCGACAGTGGTAATTACGAGCAGTACTTC. This chain connects TRBV19 to TRBJ2-7; D is perhaps TRBD1 (5 bases). V lost 8 bases and J lost 4, with 15 bases in between. Germline-derived CDR1 and CDR2 are LNHDA and SQIVND (reference sequence). This CDR3 is 13 amino acids long.

This clone was counted only a few times. The rearrangement links TRBV30 to TRBJ1-6; tentatively, D is TRBD1 (6 bases). The germline V gene encodes CDR1 GTSNPN and CDR2 SVGIG (reference sequence). The germline V and J ends were trimmed by 0 bases and 7 bases, with 13 bases remaining between them. There are 15 residues in the CDR3. CDR3 amino acids: CAWSVRGRGNSPLHF. The DNA of the CDR3 is TGTGCCTGGAGTGTAAGAGGGAGGGGGAATTCACCCCTCCACTTT.

This clone was counted a single time. This CDR3 is also generated by other DNA sequences in the sample. The chain joins TRBV18 to TRBJ2-1; perhaps D is TRBD1 or TRBD2 (5 bases each). Germline V gene lookup returns CDR1 KGHSH and CDR2 LQKENI. The CDR3 totals 14 residues. V gave up 1 base and J gave up 5 bases, with 9 bases separating them. The CDR3 protein is CASSPLGTDNEQFF. The CDR3 nucleotides are TGTGCCAGCTCACCACTCGGGACCGACAATGAGCAGTTCTTC.

The chain links TRBV18 to TRBJ2-3; D remains unclear. The germline V gene has CDR1 KGHSH and CDR2 LQKENI. The CDR3 has 13 amino acids. Trimming took 7 bases from V and 4 from J, leaving 12 bases between them. The CDR3 DNA reads TGTGCCAGCTGCCCCCTTCAGGCAGATACGCAGTATTTT. It codes for CASCPLQADTQYF.

The genes are TRBV5-6 and TRBJ2-3; 10 bases fit TRBD2. The CDR3 covers 17 residues. Germline loops: CDR1 SGHDT, CDR2 YYEEEE. J was trimmed by 2 bases and V by 0 bases; bases with no gene match: 6. CDR3 sequence reads: CASSLAVLAGVTDTQYF. DNA of the CDR3: TGTGCCAGCAGCTTGGCTGTTCTAGCGGGAGTCACAGATACGCAGTATTTT.

The V gene is TRBV5-1, the J gene TRBJ2-5; 8 bases agree with TRBD1. The germline CDR1 and CDR2 sequences are SGHRS and YFSETQ. The CDR3 contains 13 residues. V dropped 6 bases and J dropped 4; count of bases not matched to a gene: 5. CDR3 residues: CASTPGGRETQYF. CDR3 DNA sequence: TGCGCCAGCACACCAGGGGGCAGAGAGACCCAGTACTTC.

This chain uses TRBV6-1 with TRBJ1-1; 7 nucleotides agree with TRBD1. Trimming took 6 bases from V and 3 from J; bases not matched to a gene: 4. The germline gives CDR1 MNHNS, CDR2 SASEGT. There are 13 residues in the CDR3. The CDR3, as DNA: TGTGCCAGCAGGCCGACAGGGTACACTGAAGCTTTCTTT. Its protein is CASRPTGYTEAFF.

This clone occurred many times. The J gene is TRBJ2-7, the V gene TRBV7-9, with 12 nucleotides matching TRBD2. Germline assignment: CDR1 SEHNR and CDR2 FQNEAQ (reference sequence). The junction had 8 bases not matched to a gene; V was cut back by 5 bases and J by 6 bases. The CDR3 runs 15 residues. CDR3 residues: CASSARLAGGGEQYF. The DNA of the CDR3 is TGTGCCAGCAGCGCCCGGCTAGCGGGAGGGGGCGAGCAGTACTTC.

J is TRBJ1-2 and V is TRBV27; D is perhaps TRBD1 (5 bases). Germline V gene lookup returns CDR1 MNHEY and CDR2 SMNVEV (reference sequence). Trimming pared 8 bases from V and 4 bases from J, leaving 23 bases between. CDR3 size: 16 residues. The CDR3 loop is CASRSPTGTRGYGYTF. DNA for the CDR3: TGTGCCAGCCGCTCCCCGACCGGGACGAGGGGCTATGGCTACACCTTC.

The chain carries TRBV7-3 and TRBJ1-2; D possibly corresponds to TRBD1 (5 bases). This CDR3 is 13 amino acids long. CDR1 is SGHTA, CDR2 FQGTGA, per germline. V was clipped by 6 bases and J by 4 bases, with 12 bases between them. CDR3 sequence reads: CASSQGGSYGYTF. As DNA, the CDR3 is TGTGCCAGCAGTCAGGGCGGATCCTATGGCTACACCTTC.

As DNA, the CDR3 is TGTGCCAGCAGTTTACTTTGGATGGCAGGGGAAGAGACCCAGTACTTC. Translation: CASSLLWMAGEETQYF. The rearrangement joins TRBV28 to TRBJ2-5; D may be TRBD1 (6 bases). The V and J ends lost 2 bases and 3 bases respectively, with 16 bases between them. The CDR3 consists of 16 residues. The V gene's germline CDR1 is MDHEN and CDR2 SYDVKM.

This clone was counted once. The CDR3, as DNA: TGTGCCAGCCAAGAAGTCTCTGGGGCCAACGTCCTGACTTTC. Translation gives CASQEVSGANVLTF. The V gene is TRBV2, the J gene TRBJ2-6; D is uncertain. The CDR3 extends over 14 amino acids. Trimming removed 8 bases from V and 0 bases from J, with 8 bases in between. Germline assignment: CDR1 SNHLY and CDR2 FYNNEI.

This clone was recorded a few times. The rearrangement links TRBV5-8 to TRBJ2-3; D might be TRBD2 (6 bases). The CDR3 is made up of 16 amino acids. V was clipped by 4 bases and J by 3 bases, with 18 bases between them. CDR1 and CDR2 from the germline V gene are SGHTS and YDEGEE. The DNA of the CDR3 is TGTGCCAGCAGCCGGGGGATTTTGGGCGGAACAGATACGCAGTATTTT. This translates into CASSRGILGGTDTQYF. The full variable domain, in which reference TRBV5-8 and TRBJ2-3 provide the parts outside the CDR3, is EAGVTQSPTHLIKTRGQQATLRCSPISGHTSVYWYQQALGLGLQFLLWYDEGEERNRGNFPPRFSGRQFPNYSSELNVNALELEDSALYLCASSRGILGGTDTQYFGPGTRLTVL.

The genes are TRBV4-3 and TRBJ2-6; the D is unclear. The CDR3 covers 18 residues. Between the trimmed V and J ends, which lost 4 bases and 0 bases, there was a span of 16 bases. Germline V gives CDR1 LGHNA, CDR2 YSLEER. The CDR3 protein is CASSLTALFSSGANVLTF. The CDR3 DNA is TGCGCCAGCAGCCTCACTGCCCTCTTTTCCTCTGGGGCCAACGTCCTGACTTTC.

In its sample, this clone was seen a few times. The chain uses TRBV28 and TRBJ1-2, with D uncertain. With 7 bases removed from V and 4 bases from J, the gap between germline ends came to 16 bases. CDR1 is MDHEN and CDR2 is SYDVKM in the germline V gene. The CDR3 sequence is 14 residues long. The CDR3 sequence: CASTHGTGLYGYTF. As DNA, the CDR3 is TGTGCCAGCACCCACGGAACCGGCCTCTATGGCTACACCTTC.

The chain employs TRBV6-6 and TRBJ2-7; D is undetermined. The CDR3 is 15 amino acids. CDR1 MNHNY and CDR2 SVGAGI come from the germline V gene (reference sequence). V was trimmed by 6 bases and J by 9 bases, leaving 24 bases between them. CDR3: CASRPPGFAAALQYF. The CDR3 DNA sequence: TGTGCCAGCAGGCCCCCCGGCTTCGCCGCGGCCCTGCAGTACTTC.

This clone was seen a handful of times. The chain links TRBV27 to TRBJ1-4, with D possibly being TRBD1 (6 bases). The CDR3 runs 16 residues. Germline CDR1 MNHEY, CDR2 SMNVEV (reference sequence). Deletions cut 7 bases from V and 3 bases from J, with 18 bases between. The CDR3 nucleotides read TGTGCCAGCACTAGAGGGACACCCGAAGCTAATGAAAAACTGTTTTTT. It translates to CASTRGTPEANEKLFF. The variable domain in full, completed from reference TRBV27 and TRBJ1-4, reads EAQVTQNPRYLITVTGKKLTVTCSQNMNHEYMSWYRQDPGLGLRQIYYSMNVEVTDKGDVPEGYKVSRKEKRNFPLILESPSPNQTSLYFCASTRGTPEANEKLFFGSGTQLSVL.

Only a few counts were recorded for this clone. The same CDR3 arises from other DNA sequences in this sample as well. V usage is TRBV7-2 and J usage is TRBJ2-3; D is unclear. V lost 3 bases and J lost 0, with 7 bases in between. The germline CDR1 and CDR2 sequences are SGHTA and FQGNSA. CDR3 length: 14 amino acids. The DNA for the CDR3 is TGTGCCAGCAGCTTTGGACCAAGCACAGATACGCAGTATTTT. Its protein product is CASSFGPSTDTQYF.

V gene TRBV4-3 combines with J gene TRBJ2-7; 8 bases line up with TRBD1. Germline V gene data show CDR1 as LGHNA and CDR2 as YSLEER. The CDR3 loop spans 15 amino acids. V dropped 1 base and J dropped 1; count of bases not matched to a gene: 3. The CDR3 loop is CASSQVRTGSYEQYF. The CDR3 nucleotides read TGCGCCAGCAGCCAAGTTAGGACAGGGTCCTACGAGCAGTACTTC.

The CDR3 reads CASRSGQMNEKLFF. The CDR3 DNA reads as TGTGCCAGCCGATCGGGACAGATGAATGAAAAACTGTTTTTT. The genes are TRBV28 and TRBJ1-4, with TRBD1 identical over 7 bases. Germline V gene lookup returns CDR1 MDHEN and CDR2 SYDVKM. The CDR3 runs 14 residues. V was clipped by 8 bases and J by 5 bases; unmatched bases: 8.

This rearrangement joins TRBV15 to TRBJ2-3; 8 nucleotides align to TRBD2. The J segment lost 4 bases and the V segment lost 2 bases, leaving 8 bases of the junction unmatched. Germline assignment: CDR1 LNHNV and CDR2 YYDKDF (reference sequence). The CDR3 length is 16 residues. The CDR3 reads CATSRWSGRRADTQYF. CDR3 coding DNA: TGTGCCACCAGCAGATGGAGCGGGAGAAGGGCAGATACGCAGTATTTT.

This chain links TRBV30 with TRBJ1-5; no firm D call. This CDR3 spans 13 amino acids. V was clipped by 3 bases and J by 6 bases, with 12 bases between them. The germline CDR1 and CDR2 sequences are GTSNPN and SVGIG (reference sequence). The CDR3: CAWRSPKGQPQHF. The CDR3 DNA reads TGTGCCTGGAGGTCCCCGAAAGGTCAGCCCCAGCATTTT.

This clone was counted between two and nine times. The V and J genes are TRBV5-6 and TRBJ1-2; maybe TRBD1 (5 bases). CDR1 is SGHDT and CDR2 is YYEEEE in the germline V gene. Trimming cost V 5 bases and J 4 bases, with 9 bases left between them. The CDR3 covers 12 residues. The CDR3 nucleotides read TGTGCCAGCAGTGCAGGGAGCTATGGCTACACCTTC. This gives the protein CASSAGSYGYTF.

The chain joins TRBV29-1 to TRBJ2-1, with 9 bases that match TRBD1. CDR3 size: 16 residues. Trimming removed 6 bases from V and 4 bases from J; junction bases left unmatched: 13. Germline CDR1 is SQVTM and CDR2 is ANQGSEA. CDR3 sequence (DNA): TGCAGCGTCACAGCCGGAGGGACAGGGACGTACAATGAGCAGTTCTTC. Amino acids: CSVTAGGTGTYNEQFF.

V is TRBV28 and J is TRBJ2-2, with 16 positions matching TRBD2. CDR3 size: 20 residues. V was pared by 8 bases and J by 4 bases, with 16 bases of the junction left unmatched. In germline, CDR1 is MDHEN, CDR2 SYDVKM. CDR3 coding DNA: TGTGCCAGCCCGCCGATGGGACTAGCGGGAGGGCCGGGGAGCACCGGGGAGCTGTTTTTT. It encodes CASPPMGLAGGPGSTGELFF.